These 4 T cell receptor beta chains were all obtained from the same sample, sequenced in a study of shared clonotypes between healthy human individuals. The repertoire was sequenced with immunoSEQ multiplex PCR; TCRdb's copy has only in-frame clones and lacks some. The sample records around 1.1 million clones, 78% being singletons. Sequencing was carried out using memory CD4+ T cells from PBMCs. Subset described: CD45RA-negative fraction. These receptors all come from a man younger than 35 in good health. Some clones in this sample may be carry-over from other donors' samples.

CDR3 nucleotides: TGCAGCGTAAGCAGGGGTGCGGAGACCCAGTACTTC. This codes for CSVSRGAETQYF. The J gene is TRBJ2-5, the V gene TRBV29-1; D may be TRBD1 (6 bases). The CDR3 is 12 amino acids. Germline assignment: CDR1 SQVTM and CDR2 ANQGSEA. With 6 bases removed from V and 5 bases from J, the gap between germline ends came to 13 bases.

The CDR3 DNA reads TGTGCCAGCAGCCAGCTCAAAGCGTTGGGGAACAATGAGCAGTTCTTC. It encodes CASSQLKALGNNEQFF. The rearrangement links TRBV5-6 to TRBJ2-1; D remains unclear. The V and J ends lost 4 bases and 5 bases respectively, with 19 bases between them. Germline V lookup: CDR1 SGHDT, CDR2 YYEEEE. The length of the CDR3 is 16 residues.

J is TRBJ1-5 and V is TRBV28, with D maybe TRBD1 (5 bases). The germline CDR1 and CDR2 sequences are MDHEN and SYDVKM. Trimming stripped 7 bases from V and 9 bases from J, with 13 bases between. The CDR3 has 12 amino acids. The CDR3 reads CASNPSGGPQHF. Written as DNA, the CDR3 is TGTGCCAGCAACCCTAGCGGGGGGCCCCAGCATTTT. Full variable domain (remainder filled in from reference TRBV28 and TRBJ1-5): DVKVTQSSRYLVKRTGEKVFLECVQDMDHENMFWYRQDPGLGLRLIYFSYDVKMKEKGDIPEGYSVSREKKERFSLILESASTNQTSMYLCASNPSGGPQHFGDGTRLSIL.

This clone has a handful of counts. The CDR3 loop reads CASSLVGAFGRGEQYF. The CDR3 coding sequence is TGTGCCAGCAGCTTAGTGGGTGCGTTCGGTAGGGGCGAGCAGTACTTC. The chain recombines TRBV11-2 with TRBJ2-7; TRBD1 might be the D (5 bases). The V and J ends lost 1 base and 6 bases respectively, with 19 bases between them. The CDR3 covers 16 residues. Germline V lookup: CDR1 SGHAT, CDR2 FQNNGV.